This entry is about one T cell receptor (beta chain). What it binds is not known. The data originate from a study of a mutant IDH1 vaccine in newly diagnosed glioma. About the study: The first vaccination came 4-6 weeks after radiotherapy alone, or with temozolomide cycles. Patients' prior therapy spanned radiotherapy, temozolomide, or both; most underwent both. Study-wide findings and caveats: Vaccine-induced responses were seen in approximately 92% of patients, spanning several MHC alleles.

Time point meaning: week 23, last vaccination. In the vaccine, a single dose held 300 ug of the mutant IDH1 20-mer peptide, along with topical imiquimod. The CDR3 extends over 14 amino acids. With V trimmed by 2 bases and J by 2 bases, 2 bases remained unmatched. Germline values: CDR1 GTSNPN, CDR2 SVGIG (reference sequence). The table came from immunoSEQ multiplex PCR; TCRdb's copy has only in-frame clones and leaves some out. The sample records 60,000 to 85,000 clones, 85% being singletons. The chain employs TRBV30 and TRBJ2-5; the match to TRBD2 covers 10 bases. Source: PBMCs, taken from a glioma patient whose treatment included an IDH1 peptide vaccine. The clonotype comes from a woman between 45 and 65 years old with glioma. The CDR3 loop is CAWSSGRAQETQYF. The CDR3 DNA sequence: TGTGCCTGGAGTAGCGGGAGGGCGCAAGAGACCCAGTACTTC.